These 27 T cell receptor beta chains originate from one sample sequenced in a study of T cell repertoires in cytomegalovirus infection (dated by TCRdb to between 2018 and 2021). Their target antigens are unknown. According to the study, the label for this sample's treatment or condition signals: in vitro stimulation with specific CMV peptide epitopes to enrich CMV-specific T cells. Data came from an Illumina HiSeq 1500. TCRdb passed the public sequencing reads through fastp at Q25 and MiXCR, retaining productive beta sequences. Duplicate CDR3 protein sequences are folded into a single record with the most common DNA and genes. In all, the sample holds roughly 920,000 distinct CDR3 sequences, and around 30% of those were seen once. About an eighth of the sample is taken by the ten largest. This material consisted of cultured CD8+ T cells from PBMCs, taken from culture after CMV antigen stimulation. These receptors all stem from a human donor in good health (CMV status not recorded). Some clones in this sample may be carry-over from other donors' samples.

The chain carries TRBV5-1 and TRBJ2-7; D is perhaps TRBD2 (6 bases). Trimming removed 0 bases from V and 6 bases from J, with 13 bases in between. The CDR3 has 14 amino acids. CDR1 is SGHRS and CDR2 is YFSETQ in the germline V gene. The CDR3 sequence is CASSLVAGFVEQYF. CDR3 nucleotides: TGCGCCAGCAGCTTGGTCGCGGGGTTCGTCGAGCAGTACTTC.

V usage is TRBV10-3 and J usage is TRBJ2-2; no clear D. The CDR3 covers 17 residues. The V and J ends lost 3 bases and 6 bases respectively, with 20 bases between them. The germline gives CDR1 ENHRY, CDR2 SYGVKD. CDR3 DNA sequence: TGTGCCATCAGTGATTCTGATTATTTAGGTGGTTCCGGGGAGCTGTTTTTT. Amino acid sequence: CAISDSDYLGGSGELFF.

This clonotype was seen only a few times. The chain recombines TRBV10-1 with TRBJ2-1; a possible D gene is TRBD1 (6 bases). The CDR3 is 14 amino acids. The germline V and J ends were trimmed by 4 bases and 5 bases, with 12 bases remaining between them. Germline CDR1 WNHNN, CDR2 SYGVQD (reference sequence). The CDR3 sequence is CASSVPGENNEQFF. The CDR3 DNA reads TGCGCCAGCAGTGTCCCAGGGGAGAACAATGAGCAGTTCTTC.

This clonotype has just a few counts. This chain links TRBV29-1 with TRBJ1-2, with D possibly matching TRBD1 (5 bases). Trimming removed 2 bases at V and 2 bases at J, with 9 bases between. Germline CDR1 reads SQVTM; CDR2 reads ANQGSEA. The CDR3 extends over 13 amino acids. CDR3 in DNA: TGCAGCGTTGAAACAGGCAGAAACTATGGCTACACCTTC. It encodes CSVETGRNYGYTF.

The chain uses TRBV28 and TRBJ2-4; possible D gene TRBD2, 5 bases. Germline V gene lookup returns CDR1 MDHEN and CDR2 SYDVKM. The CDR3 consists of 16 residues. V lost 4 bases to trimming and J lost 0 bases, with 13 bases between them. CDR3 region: CASSYEGTLAKNIQYF. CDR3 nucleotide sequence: TGTGCCAGCAGTTATGAGGGAACACTAGCCAAAAACATTCAGTACTTC.

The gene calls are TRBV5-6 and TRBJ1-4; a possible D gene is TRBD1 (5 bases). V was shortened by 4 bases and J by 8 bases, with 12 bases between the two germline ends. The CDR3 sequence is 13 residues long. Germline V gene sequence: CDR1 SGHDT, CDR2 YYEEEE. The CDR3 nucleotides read TGTGCCAGCAGCAATCAGGGTGGCGAAAAACTGTTTTTT. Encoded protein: CASSNQGGEKLFF.

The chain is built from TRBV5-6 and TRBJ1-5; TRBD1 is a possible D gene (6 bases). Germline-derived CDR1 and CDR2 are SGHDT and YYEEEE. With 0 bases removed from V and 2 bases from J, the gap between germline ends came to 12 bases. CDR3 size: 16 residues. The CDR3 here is CASSLGGTSGNQPQHF. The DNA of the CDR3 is TGTGCCAGCAGCTTGGGAGGGACATCTGGCAATCAGCCCCAGCATTTT.

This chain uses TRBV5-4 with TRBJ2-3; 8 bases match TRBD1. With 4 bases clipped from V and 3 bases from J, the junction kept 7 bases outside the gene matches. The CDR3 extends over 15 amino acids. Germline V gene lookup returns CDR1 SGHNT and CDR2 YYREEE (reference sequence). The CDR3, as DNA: TGTGCCAGCAGCCCCGGACAGGGTGAAACAGATACGCAGTATTTT. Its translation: CASSPGQGETDTQYF.

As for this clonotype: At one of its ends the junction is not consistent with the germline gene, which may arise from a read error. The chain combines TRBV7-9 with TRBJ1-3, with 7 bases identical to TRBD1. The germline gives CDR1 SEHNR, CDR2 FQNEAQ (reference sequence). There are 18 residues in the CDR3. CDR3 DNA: TGTGCCAGCAGCTTAATAGGGACAGATACGCTTTCTGAAAACACCATATATTTT. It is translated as CASSLIGTDTLSENTIYF.

CDR3 coding DNA: TGTGCCAGCAGTTATAAGGGTGACTATGGCTACACCTTC. Amino acid sequence: CASSYKGDYGYTF. This chain links TRBV6-8 with TRBJ1-2; D gene unclear. Germline-derived CDR1 and CDR2 are MNHGY and SAAAGT. The CDR3 is 13 amino acids. V was pared by 3 bases and J by 3 bases, with 8 bases between.

The CDR3 loop reads CASSFGVDYEQYV. The DNA for the CDR3 is TGTGCCAGCAGTTTTGGGGTGGACTACGAGCAGTACGTC. The chain recombines TRBV27 with TRBJ2-7; D gene ambiguous. The CDR3 has 13 amino acids. Germline-derived CDR1 and CDR2 are MNHEY and SMNVEV (reference sequence). With 3 bases removed from V and 3 bases from J, the gap between germline ends came to 9 bases.

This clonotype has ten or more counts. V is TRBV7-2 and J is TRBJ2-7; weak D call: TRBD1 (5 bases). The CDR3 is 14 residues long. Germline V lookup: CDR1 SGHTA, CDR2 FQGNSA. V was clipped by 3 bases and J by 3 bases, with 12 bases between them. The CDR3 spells CASSLGRAYYEQYV. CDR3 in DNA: TGTGCCAGCAGCTTGGGCAGGGCCTACTACGAGCAGTACGTC.

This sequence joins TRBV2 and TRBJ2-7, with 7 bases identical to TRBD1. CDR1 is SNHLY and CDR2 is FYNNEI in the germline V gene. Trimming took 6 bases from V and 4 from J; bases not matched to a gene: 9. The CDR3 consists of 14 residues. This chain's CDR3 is CASRGQRDQYEQYV. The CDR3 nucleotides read TGTGCCAGCAGGGGACAGAGAGATCAATACGAGCAGTACGTC.

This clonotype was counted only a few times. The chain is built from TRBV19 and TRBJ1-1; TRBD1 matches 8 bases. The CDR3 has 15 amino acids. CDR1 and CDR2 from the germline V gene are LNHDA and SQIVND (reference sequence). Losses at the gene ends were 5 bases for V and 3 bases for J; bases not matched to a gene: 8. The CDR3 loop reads CASSLSTGEYTEAFF. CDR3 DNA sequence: TGTGCCAGTAGTCTCTCGACAGGGGAGTACACTGAAGCTTTCTTT.

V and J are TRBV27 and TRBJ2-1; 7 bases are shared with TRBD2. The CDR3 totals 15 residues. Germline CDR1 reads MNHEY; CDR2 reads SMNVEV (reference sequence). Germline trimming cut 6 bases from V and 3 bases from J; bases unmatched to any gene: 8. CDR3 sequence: CASRPLAGVYNEQFF. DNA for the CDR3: TGTGCCAGCAGACCTCTGGCGGGGGTCTACAATGAGCAGTTCTTC.

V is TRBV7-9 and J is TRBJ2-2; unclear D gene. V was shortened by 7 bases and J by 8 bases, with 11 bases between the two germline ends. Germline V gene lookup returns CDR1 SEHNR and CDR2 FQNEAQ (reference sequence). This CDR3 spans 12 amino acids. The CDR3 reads CASNPAKGELFF. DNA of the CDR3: TGTGCCAGCAACCCTGCCAAAGGGGAGCTGTTTTTT.

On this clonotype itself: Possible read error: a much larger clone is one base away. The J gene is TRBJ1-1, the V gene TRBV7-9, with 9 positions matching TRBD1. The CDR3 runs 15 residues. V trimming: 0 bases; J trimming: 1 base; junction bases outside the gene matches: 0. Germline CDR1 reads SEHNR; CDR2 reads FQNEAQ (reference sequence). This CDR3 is CASSLADRGNTEAFF. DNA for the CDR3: TGTGCCAGCAGCTTAGCGGACAGGGGGAACACTGAAGCTTTCTTT.

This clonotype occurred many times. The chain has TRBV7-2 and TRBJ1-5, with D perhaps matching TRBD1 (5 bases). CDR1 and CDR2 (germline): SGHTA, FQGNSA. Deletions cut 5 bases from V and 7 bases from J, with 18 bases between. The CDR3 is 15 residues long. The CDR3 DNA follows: TGTGCCAGCAGCCCGGGGCCACCCGGGGCCCAGCCCCAGCATTTT. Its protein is CASSPGPPGAQPQHF.

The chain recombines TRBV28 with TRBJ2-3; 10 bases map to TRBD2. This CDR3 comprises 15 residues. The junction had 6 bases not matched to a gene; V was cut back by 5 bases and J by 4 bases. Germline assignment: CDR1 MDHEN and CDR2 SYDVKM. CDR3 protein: CASSGLSGGADTQYF. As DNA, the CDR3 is TGTGCCAGCAGTGGGCTCAGCGGGGGGGCAGATACGCAGTATTTT.

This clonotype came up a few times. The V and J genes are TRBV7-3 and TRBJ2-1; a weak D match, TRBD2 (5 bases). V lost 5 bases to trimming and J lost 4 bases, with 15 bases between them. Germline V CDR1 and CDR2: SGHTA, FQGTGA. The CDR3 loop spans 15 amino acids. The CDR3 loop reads CASSLLLGPYNEQFF. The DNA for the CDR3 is TGTGCCAGCAGCCTCTTACTAGGCCCATACAATGAGCAGTTCTTC.

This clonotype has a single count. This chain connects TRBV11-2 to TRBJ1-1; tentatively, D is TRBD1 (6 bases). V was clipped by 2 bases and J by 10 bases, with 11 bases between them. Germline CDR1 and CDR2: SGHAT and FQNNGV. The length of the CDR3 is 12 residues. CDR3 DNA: TGTGCCAGCAGCTTAACAGGGTTTAGAGCTTTCTTT. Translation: CASSLTGFRAFF.

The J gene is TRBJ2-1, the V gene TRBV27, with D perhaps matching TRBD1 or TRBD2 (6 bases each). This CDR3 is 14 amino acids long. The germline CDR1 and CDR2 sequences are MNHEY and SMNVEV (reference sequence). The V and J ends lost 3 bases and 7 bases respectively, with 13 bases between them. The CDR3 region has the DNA TGTGCCAGCAGTTTTGGGGGGCCTAGTAATGAGCAGTTCTTC. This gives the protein CASSFGGPSNEQFF.

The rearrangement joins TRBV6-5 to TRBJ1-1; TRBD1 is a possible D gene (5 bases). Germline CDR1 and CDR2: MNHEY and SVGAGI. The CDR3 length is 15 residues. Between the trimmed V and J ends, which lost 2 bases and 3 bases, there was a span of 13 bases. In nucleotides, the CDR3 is TGTGCCAGCAGTTACAATTGGGGCACTTACACTGAAGCTTTCTTT. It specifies CASSYNWGTYTEAFF.

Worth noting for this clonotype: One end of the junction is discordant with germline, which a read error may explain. DNA of the CDR3: TGCGCCGGCAGCCAAGTCGGCGGTGTGAACACTGAAGCTTTCTTT. It specifies CAGSQVGGVNTEAFF. This sequence joins TRBV4-1 and TRBJ1-1; no reliable D call. Germline lookup yields CDR1 MGHRA and CDR2 YSYEKL. This CDR3 contains 15 residues.

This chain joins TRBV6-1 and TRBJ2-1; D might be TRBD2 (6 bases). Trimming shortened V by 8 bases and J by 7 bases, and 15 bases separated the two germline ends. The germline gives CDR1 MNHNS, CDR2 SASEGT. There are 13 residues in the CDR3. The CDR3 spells CASALGGGNEQFF. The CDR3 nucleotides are TGTGCCAGCGCCCTGGGGGGAGGAAATGAGCAGTTCTTC.

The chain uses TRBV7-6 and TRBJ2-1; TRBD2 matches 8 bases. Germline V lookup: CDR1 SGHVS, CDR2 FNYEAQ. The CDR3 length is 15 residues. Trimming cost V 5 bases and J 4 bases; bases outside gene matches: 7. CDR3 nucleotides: TGTGCCAGCAGCGGTACTAGCGGAATTTACAATGAGCAGTTCTTC. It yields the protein CASSGTSGIYNEQFF.

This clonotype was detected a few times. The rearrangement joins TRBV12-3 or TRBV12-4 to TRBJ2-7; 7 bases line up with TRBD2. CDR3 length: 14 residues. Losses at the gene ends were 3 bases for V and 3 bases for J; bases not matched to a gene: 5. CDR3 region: CASSLGGRFYEQYV. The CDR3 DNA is TGTGCCAGCAGTTTGGGAGGGCGGTTCTACGAGCAGTACGTC.